This T cell receptor (beta chain) was sequenced in a study of shared clonotypes between healthy human individuals. Sequencing was performed with immunoSEQ multiplex PCR; in TCRdb, only in-frame clones are kept and a portion is missing. The data contain millions of clones, 85% to 95% of them singletons. Germline values: CDR1 SGHNT, CDR2 YENEEA. V lost 4 bases, J lost 0 bases, and 12 bases lay in between. This CDR3 has 16 amino acids. Sample: naive CD4+ T cells sorted from blood. As for subset: CD45RA+ positively selected. This sequence originates from a young man in good health. The chain recombines TRBV11-3 with TRBJ2-2; D is perhaps TRBD1 (6 bases). The chain's CDR3 is CASSSGQTSNTGELFF. The CDR3 DNA reads TGTGCCAGCAGCTCAGGACAGACCTCGAACACCGGGGAGCTGTTTTTT.